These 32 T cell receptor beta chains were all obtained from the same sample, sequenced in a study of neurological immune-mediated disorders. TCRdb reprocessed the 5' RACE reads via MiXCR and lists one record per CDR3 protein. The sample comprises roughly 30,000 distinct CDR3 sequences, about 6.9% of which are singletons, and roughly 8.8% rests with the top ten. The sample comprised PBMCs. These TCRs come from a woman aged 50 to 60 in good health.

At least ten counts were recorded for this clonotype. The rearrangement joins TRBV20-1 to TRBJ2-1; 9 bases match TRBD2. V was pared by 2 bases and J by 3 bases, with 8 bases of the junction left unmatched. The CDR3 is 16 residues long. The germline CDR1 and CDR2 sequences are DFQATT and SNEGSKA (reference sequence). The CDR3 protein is CSARTTTSGNYNEQFF. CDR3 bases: TGCAGTGCTAGAACAACGACTAGCGGAAACTACAATGAGCAGTTCTTC.

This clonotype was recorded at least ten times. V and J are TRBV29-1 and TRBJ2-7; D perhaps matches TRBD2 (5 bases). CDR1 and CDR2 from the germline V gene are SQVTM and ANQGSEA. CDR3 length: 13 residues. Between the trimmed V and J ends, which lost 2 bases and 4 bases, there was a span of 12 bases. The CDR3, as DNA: TGCAGCGTTGAAAAGGACTGGGGATACGAGCAGTACTTC. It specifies CSVEKDWGYEQYF.

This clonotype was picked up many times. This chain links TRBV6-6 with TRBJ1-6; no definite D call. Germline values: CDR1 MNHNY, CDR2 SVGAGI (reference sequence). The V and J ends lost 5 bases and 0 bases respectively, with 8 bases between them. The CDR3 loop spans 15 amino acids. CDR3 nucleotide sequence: TGTGCCAGCAGTGTTGTGGACTCCTATAATTCACCCCTCCACTTT. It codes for CASSVVDSYNSPLHF.

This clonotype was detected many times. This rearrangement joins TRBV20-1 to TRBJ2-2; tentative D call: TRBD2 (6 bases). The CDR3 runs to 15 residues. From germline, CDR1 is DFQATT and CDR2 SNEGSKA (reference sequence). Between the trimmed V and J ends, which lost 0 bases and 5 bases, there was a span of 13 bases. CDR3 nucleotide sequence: TGCAGTGCTAGAGATGGGACTCGATCTACCGGGGAGCTGTTTTTT. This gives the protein CSARDGTRSTGELFF.

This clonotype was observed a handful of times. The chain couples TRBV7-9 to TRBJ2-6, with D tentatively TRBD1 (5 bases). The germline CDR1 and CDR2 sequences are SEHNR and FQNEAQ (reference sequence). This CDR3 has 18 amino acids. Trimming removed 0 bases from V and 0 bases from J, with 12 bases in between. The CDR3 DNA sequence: TGTGCCAGCAGCTTAGCAGGGGTCATGATCTCTGGGGCCAACGTCCTGACTTTC. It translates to CASSLAGVMISGANVLTF.

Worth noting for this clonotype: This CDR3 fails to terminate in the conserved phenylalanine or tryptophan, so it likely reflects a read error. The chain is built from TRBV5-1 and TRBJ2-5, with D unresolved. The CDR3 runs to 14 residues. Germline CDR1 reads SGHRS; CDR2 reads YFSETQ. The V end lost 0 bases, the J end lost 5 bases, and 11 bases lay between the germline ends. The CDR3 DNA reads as TGCGCCAGCAGCTTGGGGACCACTAAGGAGACCCAGTACTTA. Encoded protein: CASSLGTTKETQYL.

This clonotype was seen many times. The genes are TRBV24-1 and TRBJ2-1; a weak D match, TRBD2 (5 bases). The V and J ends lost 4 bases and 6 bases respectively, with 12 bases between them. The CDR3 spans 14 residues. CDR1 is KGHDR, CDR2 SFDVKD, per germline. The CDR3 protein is CATSDPLASNEQFF. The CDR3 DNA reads TGTGCCACCAGTGACCCTCTAGCAAGCAATGAGCAGTTCTTC.

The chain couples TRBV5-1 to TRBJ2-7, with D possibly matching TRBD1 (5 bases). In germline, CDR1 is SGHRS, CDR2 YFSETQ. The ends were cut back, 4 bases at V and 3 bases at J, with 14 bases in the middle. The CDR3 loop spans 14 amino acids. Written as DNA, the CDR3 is TGCGCCAGCAGCCCCGGACGACAGATCTACGAGCAGTACTTC. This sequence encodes CASSPGRQIYEQYF.

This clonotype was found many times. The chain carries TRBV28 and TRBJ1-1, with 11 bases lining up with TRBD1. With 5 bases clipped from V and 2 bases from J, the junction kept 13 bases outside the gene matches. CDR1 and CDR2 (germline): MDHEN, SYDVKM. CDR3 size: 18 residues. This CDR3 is CASSLTIGTGGGNTEAFF. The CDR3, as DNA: TGTGCCAGCAGTCTGACCATAGGGACAGGGGGTGGAAACACTGAAGCTTTCTTT. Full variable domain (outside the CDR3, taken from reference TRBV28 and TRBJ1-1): DVKVTQSSRYLVKRTGEKVFLECVQDMDHENMFWYRQDPGLGLRLIYFSYDVKMKEKGDIPEGYSVSREKKERFSLILESASTNQTSMYLCASSLTIGTGGGNTEAFFGQGTRLTVV.

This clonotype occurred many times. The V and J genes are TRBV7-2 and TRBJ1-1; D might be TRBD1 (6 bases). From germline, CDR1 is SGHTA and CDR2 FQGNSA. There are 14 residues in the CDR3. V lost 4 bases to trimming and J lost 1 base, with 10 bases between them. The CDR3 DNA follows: TGTGCCAGCAGCTGGCTGGACAGGAACACTGAAGCTTTCTTT. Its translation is CASSWLDRNTEAFF.

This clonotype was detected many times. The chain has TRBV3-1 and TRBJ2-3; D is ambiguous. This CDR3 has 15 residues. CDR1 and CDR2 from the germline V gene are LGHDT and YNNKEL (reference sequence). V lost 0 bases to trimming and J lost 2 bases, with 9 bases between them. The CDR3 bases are TGTGCCAGCAGCCAAGACCCGGTCGCCACAGATACGCAGTATTTT. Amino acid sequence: CASSQDPVATDTQYF.

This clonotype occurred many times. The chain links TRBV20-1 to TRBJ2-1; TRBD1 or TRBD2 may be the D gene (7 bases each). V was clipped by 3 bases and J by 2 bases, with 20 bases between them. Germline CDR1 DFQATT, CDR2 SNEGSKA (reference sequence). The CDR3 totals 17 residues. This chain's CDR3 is CSARVGPQGGAYNEQFF. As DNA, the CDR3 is TGCAGTGCTAGGGTAGGTCCCCAGGGGGGGGCCTACAATGAGCAGTTCTTC.

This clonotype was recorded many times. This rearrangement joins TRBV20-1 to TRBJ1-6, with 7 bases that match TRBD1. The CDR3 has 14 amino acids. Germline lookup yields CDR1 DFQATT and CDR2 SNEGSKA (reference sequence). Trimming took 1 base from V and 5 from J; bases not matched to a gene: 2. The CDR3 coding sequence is TGCAGTGCTAGAGTGGGGACAGATAATTCACCCCTCCACTTT. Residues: CSARVGTDNSPLHF.

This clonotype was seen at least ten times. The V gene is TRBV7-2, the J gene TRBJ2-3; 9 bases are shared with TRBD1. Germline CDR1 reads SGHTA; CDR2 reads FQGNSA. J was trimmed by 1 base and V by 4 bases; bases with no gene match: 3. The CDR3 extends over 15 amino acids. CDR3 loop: CASSWWTGGTDTQYF. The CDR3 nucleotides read TGTGCCAGCAGCTGGTGGACAGGGGGCACAGATACGCAGTATTTT.

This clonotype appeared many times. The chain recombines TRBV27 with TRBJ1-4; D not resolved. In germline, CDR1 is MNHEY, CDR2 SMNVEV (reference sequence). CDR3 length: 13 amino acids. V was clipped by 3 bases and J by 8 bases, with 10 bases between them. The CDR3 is CASSLRTAEKLFF. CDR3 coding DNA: TGTGCCAGCAGTTTGAGGACGGCAGAAAAACTGTTTTTT.

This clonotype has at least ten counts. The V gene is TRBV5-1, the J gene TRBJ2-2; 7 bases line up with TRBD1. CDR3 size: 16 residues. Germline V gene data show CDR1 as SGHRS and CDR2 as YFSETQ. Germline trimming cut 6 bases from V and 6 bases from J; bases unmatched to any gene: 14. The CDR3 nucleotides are TGCGCCAGCACGTCCCCCTGGGACAGTCGCCCCGGGGAGCTGTTTTTT. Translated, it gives CASTSPWDSRPGELFF.

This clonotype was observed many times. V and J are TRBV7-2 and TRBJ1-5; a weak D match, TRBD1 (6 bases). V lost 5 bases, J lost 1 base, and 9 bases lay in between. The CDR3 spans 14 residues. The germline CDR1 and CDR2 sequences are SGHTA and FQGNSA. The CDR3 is CASSTGLSNQPQHF. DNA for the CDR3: TGTGCCAGCAGCACAGGGTTGAGCAATCAGCCCCAGCATTTT. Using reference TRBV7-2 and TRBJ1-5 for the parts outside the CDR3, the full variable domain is GAGVSQSPSNKVTEKGKDVELRCDPISGHTALYWYRQSLGQGLEFLIYFQGNSAPDKSGLPSDRFSAERTGGSVSTLTIQRTQQEDSAVYLCASSTGLSNQPQHFGDGTRLSIL.

The CDR3 spells CASSGQGLAHEQYF. In nucleotides, the CDR3 is TGCGCCAGCAGCGGGCAGGGACTAGCCCACGAGCAGTACTTC. The V and J genes are TRBV5-1 and TRBJ2-7; 9 positions match TRBD2. This CDR3 is 14 amino acids long. CDR1 is SGHRS and CDR2 is YFSETQ in the germline V gene. Germline trimming cut 4 bases from V and 5 bases from J; bases unmatched to any gene: 7.

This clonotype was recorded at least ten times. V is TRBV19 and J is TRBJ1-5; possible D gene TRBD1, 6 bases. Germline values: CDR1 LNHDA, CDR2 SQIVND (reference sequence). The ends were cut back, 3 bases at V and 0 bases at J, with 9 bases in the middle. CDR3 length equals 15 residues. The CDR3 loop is CASSIGGGSNQPQHF. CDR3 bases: TGTGCCAGTAGTATCGGGGGCGGTAGCAATCAGCCCCAGCATTTT.

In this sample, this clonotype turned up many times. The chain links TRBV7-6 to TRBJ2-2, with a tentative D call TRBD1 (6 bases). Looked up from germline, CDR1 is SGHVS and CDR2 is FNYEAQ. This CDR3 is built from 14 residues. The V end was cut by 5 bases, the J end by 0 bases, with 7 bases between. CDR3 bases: TGTGCCAGCAGCCGACAGGCGAACACCGGGGAGCTGTTTTTT. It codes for CASSRQANTGELFF. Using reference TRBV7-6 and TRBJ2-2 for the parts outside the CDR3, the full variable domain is GAGVSQSPRYKVTKRGQDVALRCDPISGHVSLYWYRQALGQGPEFLTYFNYEAQQDKSGLPNDRFSAERPEGSISTLTIQRTEQRDSAMYRCASSRQANTGELFFGEGSRLTVL.

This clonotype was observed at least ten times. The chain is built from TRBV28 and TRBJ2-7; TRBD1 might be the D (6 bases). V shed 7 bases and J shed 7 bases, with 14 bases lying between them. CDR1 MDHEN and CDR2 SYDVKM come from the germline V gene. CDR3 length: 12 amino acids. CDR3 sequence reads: CASITGTLEQYF. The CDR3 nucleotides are TGTGCCAGCATAACAGGGACCTTAGAGCAGTACTTC.

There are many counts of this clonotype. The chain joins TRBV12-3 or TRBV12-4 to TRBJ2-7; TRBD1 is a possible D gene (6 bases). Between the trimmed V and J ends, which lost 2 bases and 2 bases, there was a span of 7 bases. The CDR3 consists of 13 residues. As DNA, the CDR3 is TGTGCCAGCAGTTTAAGGGGGACCTACGAGCAGTACTTC. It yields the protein CASSLRGTYEQYF.

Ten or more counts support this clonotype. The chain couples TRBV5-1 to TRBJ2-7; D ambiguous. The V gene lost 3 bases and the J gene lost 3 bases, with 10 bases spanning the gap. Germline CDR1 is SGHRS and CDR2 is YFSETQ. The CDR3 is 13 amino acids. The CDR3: CASSWGFSYEQYF. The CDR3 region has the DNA TGCGCCAGCAGCTGGGGATTCAGCTACGAGCAGTACTTC.

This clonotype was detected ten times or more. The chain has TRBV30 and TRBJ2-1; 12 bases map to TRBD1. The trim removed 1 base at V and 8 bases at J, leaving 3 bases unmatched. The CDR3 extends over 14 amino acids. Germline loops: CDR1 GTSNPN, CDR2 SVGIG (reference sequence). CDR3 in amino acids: CAWSAGQGADEQFF. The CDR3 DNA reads TGTGCCTGGAGTGCGGGACAGGGGGCGGATGAGCAGTTCTTC.

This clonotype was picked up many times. CDR3 DNA: TGTGCCAGCAGCTTAGTAGTTGGGACAGCAGAGACCCAGTACTTC. The encoded protein is CASSLVVGTAETQYF. The chain is built from TRBV7-2 and TRBJ2-5; 7 nucleotides match TRBD1. V was clipped by 1 base and J by 4 bases; unmatched bases: 6. Germline V gives CDR1 SGHTA, CDR2 FQGNSA. CDR3 length equals 15 residues.

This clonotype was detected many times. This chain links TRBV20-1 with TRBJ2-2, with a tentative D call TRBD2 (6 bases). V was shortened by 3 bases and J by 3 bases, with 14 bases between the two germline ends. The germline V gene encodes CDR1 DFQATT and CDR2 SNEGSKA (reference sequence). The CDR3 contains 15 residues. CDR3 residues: CSASEGGAYTGELFF. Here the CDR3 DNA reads TGCAGTGCTAGTGAGGGAGGAGCCTACACCGGGGAGCTGTTTTTT.

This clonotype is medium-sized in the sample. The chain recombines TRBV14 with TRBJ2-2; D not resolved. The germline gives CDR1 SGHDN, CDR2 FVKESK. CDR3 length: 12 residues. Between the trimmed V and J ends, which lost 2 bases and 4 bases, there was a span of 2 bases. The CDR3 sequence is CASSQLTGELFF. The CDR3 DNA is TGTGCCAGCAGCCAACTCACCGGGGAGCTGTTTTTT.

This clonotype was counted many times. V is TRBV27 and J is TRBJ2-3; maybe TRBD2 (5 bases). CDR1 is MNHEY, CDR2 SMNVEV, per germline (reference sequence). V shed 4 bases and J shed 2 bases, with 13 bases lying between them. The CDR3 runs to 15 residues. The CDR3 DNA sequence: TGTGCCAGCAGTTGGGCGGGCCATAACACAGATACGCAGTATTTT. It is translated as CASSWAGHNTDTQYF.

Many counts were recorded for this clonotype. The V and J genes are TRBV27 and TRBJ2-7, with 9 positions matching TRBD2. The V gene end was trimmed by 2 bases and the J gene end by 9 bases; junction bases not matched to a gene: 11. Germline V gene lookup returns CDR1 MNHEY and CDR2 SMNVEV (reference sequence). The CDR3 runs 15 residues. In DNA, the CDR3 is TGTGCCAGCAGTTTAGCGATCGGCGGGAGGGGGCGGCAGTACTTC. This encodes CASSLAIGGRGRQYF.

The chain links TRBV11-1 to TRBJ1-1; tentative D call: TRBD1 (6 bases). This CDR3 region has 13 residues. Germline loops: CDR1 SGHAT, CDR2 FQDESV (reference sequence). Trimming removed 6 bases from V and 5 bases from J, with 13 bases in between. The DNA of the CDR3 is TGTGCCAGCAGTCAACAGGGTTGGACTGAAGCTTTCTTT. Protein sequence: CASSQQGWTEAFF.

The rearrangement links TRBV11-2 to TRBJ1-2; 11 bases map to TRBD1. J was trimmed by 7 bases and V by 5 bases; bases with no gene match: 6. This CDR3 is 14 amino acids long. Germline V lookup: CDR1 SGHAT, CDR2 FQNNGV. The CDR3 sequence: CASSRTGGEGGYTF. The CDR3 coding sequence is TGTGCCAGCAGCAGGACAGGGGGCGAGGGTGGCTACACCTTC.

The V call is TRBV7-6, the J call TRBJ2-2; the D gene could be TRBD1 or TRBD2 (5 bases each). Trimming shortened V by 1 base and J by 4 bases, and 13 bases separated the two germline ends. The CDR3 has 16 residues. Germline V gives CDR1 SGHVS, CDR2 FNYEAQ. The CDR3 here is CASSLGGAGGTGELFF. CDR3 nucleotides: TGTGCCAGCAGCTTAGGAGGGGCCGGAGGCACCGGGGAGCTGTTTTTT.